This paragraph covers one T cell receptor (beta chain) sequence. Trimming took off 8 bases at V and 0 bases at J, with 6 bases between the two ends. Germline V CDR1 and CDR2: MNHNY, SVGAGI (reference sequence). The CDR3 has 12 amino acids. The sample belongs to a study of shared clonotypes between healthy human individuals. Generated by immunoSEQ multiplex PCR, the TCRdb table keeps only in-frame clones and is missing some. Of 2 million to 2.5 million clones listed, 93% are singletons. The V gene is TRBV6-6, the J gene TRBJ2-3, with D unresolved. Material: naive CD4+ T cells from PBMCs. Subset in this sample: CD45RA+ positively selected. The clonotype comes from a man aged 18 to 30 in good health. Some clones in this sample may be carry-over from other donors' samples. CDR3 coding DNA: TGTGCCAGCGGGTGGAGCACAGATACGCAGTATTTT. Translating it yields CASGWSTDTQYF.